These 7 T cell receptor beta chains share one sample of origin, sequenced in a study of shared clonotypes between healthy human individuals. Using immunoSEQ multiplex PCR, the repertoire was profiled, and TCRdb retains in-frame clones only, with some absent. This repertoire shows fewer than 1.6 million clones, around 98.5% found once; its top ten account for about 0.35%. The material sequenced was naive CD4+ T cells sorted from blood. Subset here: CD45RA+ positively selected. The receptors were sampled from a man younger than 40 in good health.

This chain connects TRBV7-3 to TRBJ2-3; TRBD2 matches at 11 bases. CDR1 is SGHTA, CDR2 FQGTGA, per germline. After removal of 5 bases from V and 1 base from J, the junction contained 5 bases not matched to a gene. There are 16 residues in the CDR3. Written as DNA, the CDR3 is TGTGCCAGCAGCATTACTAGCGGGAGTGGCACAGATACGCAGTATTTT. It encodes CASSITSGSGTDTQYF.

This chain uses TRBV7-9 with TRBJ1-1; 7 positions agree with TRBD1. The trim removed 4 bases at V and 7 bases at J, leaving 12 bases unmatched. There are 15 residues in the CDR3. From germline, CDR1 is SEHNR and CDR2 FQNEAQ (reference sequence). The DNA of the CDR3 is TGTGCCAGCAGCTCCCAGGGGGGGCCGGGTAGTGAAGCTTTCTTT. As protein: CASSSQGGPGSEAFF.

The chain has TRBV5-1 and TRBJ2-7; D is possibly TRBD1 (5 bases). CDR1 is SGHRS, CDR2 YFSETQ, per germline. Trimming took off 4 bases at V and 5 bases at J, with 19 bases between the two ends. The CDR3 spans 15 residues. DNA of the CDR3: TGCGCCAGCAGCCCCAGGACATACCCGGGCGACGAGCAGTACTTC. This gives the protein CASSPRTYPGDEQYF.

This clone has a single count. The chain links TRBV2 to TRBJ2-1; 7 bases match TRBD1. The V segment lost 5 bases and the J segment 4 bases; nucleotides outside the gene matches: 8. Germline CDR1 reads SNHLY; CDR2 reads FYNNEI. The CDR3 loop spans 15 amino acids. As DNA, the CDR3 is TGTGCCAGCAGTTCTGACAGGGATCGGTACAATGAGCAGTTCTTC. Translated, it gives CASSSDRDRYNEQFF.

V usage is TRBV4-1 and J usage is TRBJ1-5; maybe TRBD1 (6 bases). Trimming took 0 bases from V and 3 from J, leaving 9 bases between them. This CDR3 spans 15 amino acids. The germline V gene encodes CDR1 MGHRA and CDR2 YSYEKL. The DNA of the CDR3 is TGCGCCAGCAGCCAAGACGGGACATTCAATCAGCCCCAGCATTTT. Its protein product is CASSQDGTFNQPQHF.

For this clone: One end of the junction varies from germline; a read error may be responsible. The chain employs TRBV5-3 and TRBJ2-5; D not certain. TRBV5-3 is an open reading frame, and its role is uncertain. The CDR3 totals 15 residues. The CDR3 loop reads CASSLDPERRETQYF. The CDR3 DNA sequence: TGTGCCAGCAGCTTGGATCCGGAACGTCGAGAGACCCAGTACTTC.

This chain connects TRBV20-1 to TRBJ2-7; no firm D call. The germline V and J ends were trimmed by 4 bases and 4 bases, with 8 bases remaining between them. Germline CDR1 DFQATT, CDR2 SNEGSKA (reference sequence). The CDR3 covers 11 residues. The CDR3 spells CSATTLYEQYF. CDR3 nucleotides: TGCAGTGCTACGACACTGTACGAGCAGTACTTC.